These T cell receptor beta chains were read from a single sample in a study of blood T cell repertoires in COVID-19. Sequenced by immunoSEQ multiplex PCR; TCRdb stores in-frame clones only, minus some. The sample lists a few hundred thousand clones, approximately 89% seen once, with less than 3.5% in the top ten. Sequencing was performed on PBMCs or T cells enriched from blood (not recorded which). Every receptor here comes from a woman aged 50 to 60 who had been exposed to COVID-19. CDR3s include the opening cysteine and the closing phenylalanine or tryptophan. The D gene is left open where the match is weak. Rows may omit the clone size; those that give it use once, few, many or a size class.

len | j_gene | d_gene | v_gene | abundance | CDR3aa | CDR3nt
14 | TRBJ2-2 | TRBD1 | TRBV28 | NA | CASRAQGRAGELFF | TGTGCCAGCAGGGCACAGGGGAGAGCCGGGGAGCTGTTTTTT
16 | TRBJ1-5 | NA | TRBV19 | NA | CASSRARGGSNQPQHF | TGTGCCAGTAGTCGAGCTCGAGGGGGAAGCAATCAGCCCCAGCATTTT
15 | TRBJ2-2 | NA | TRBV20-1 | NA | CSASNVRGNTGELFF | TGCAGTGCTAGTAACGTGCGCGGGAACACCGGGGAGCTGTTTTTT
14 | TRBJ2-7 | TRBD2 | TRBV5-1 | NA | CASSFAGGQVEQYF | TGCGCCAGCAGCTTTGCGGGGGGCCAGGTCGAGCAGTACTTC
14 | TRBJ1-5 | NA | TRBV30 | once | CAWSIGQRVVAQHF | TGTGCCTGGAGTATCGGACAGAGGGTTGTGGCCCAGCATTTT
20 | TRBJ2-3 | TRBD1 | TRBV6-2/TRBV6-3 | NA | CASSYPNPARQGDSTDTQYF | TGTGCCAGCAGTTACCCGAACCCCGCGCGACAGGGGGATAGCACAGATACGCAGTATTTT
16 | TRBJ2-5 | TRBD2 | TRBV5-5 | few | CASSLVRGADQETQYF | TGTGCCAGCAGCTTGGTGCGGGGGGCCGACCAAGAGACCCAGTACTTC
15 | TRBJ2-1 | NA | TRBV5-5 | NA | CASSAGFSSYNEQFF | TGTGCCAGCAGCGCGGGGTTCAGCTCCTACAATGAGCAGTTCTTC
10 | TRBJ2-5 | NA | TRBV20-1 | NA | CSAYQETQYF | TGCAGTGCCTACCAAGAGACCCAGTACTTC
16 | TRBJ2-7 | NA | TRBV6-5 | NA | CASSYEGEFGMGEQYF | TGTGCCAGCAGTTATGAGGGGGAGTTCGGGATGGGCGAGCAGTACTTC
17 | TRBJ2-7 | NA | TRBV14 | NA | CASSPPRWQASSYEQYF | TGTGCCAGCAGCCCCCCAAGGTGGCAGGCCAGCTCCTACGAGCAGTACTTC
15 | TRBJ2-1 | TRBD1 | TRBV9 | NA | CASSEGTGYYNEQFF | TGTGCCAGCAGCGAGGGGACAGGATACTACAATGAGCAGTTCTTC
16 | TRBJ2-1 | NA | TRBV28 | NA | CASRTRGGMVYNEQFF | TGTGCCAGCAGGACCCGGGGAGGTATGGTCTACAATGAGCAGTTCTTC
17 | TRBJ2-1 | TRBD1 | TRBV7-9 | NA | CASSQGQGKSGRDEQFF | TGTGCCAGCAGCCAGGGACAGGGGAAGAGTGGTAGGGATGAGCAGTTCTTC
16 | TRBJ1-6 | TRBD1 | TRBV7-2 | NA | CASSRLQGVASSPLHF | TGTGCCAGCAGTCGCCTCCAGGGGGTAGCTTCTTCACCCCTCCACTTT
13 | TRBJ2-7 | TRBD2 | TRBV6-2/TRBV6-3 | NA | CASSGRAEGEQYF | TGTGCCAGCAGTGGGAGGGCAGAGGGGGAGCAGTACTTC
16 | TRBJ2-3 | TRBD2 | TRBV2 | NA | CASSVSSGGAADTQYF | TGTGCCAGCAGTGTATCGAGCGGGGGGGCTGCGGATACGCAGTATTTT
15 | TRBJ2-7 | NA | TRBV11-2 | once | CASSSVGGAHHEQYF | TGTGCCAGCAGCTCCGTGGGGGGGGCCCACCACGAGCAGTACTTC
14 | TRBJ2-7 | TRBD1 | TRBV7-6 | NA | CASSLEDRGREQYF | TGTGCCAGCAGCTTAGAGGACAGGGGTAGGGAGCAGTACTTC
15 | TRBJ1-1 | NA | TRBV4-1 | NA | CASSQQGTGNTEAFF | TGCGCCAGCAGCCAACAGGGAACTGGGAACACTGAAGCTTTCTTT
14 | TRBJ1-6 | NA | TRBV4-1 | NA | CASTPSEYNSPLHF | TGCGCCAGCACCCCAAGCGAGTATAATTCACCCCTCCACTTT
12 | TRBJ2-7 | NA | TRBV27 | NA | CASSTTGSEQYF | TGTGCCAGCAGCACCACAGGGTCGGAGCAGTACTTC
15 | TRBJ1-2 | TRBD1 | TRBV5-5 | NA | CASSPTGQGIYGYTF | TGTGCCAGCAGTCCGACGGGACAGGGTATCTATGGCTACACCTTC
14 | TRBJ1-2 | TRBD1 | TRBV6-5 | NA | CASSSGQGSYGYTF | TGTGCCAGCAGCTCTGGACAGGGGAGCTATGGCTACACCTTC
16 | TRBJ1-5 | NA | TRBV2 | NA | CASSVMSALGNQPQHF | TGTGCCAGCAGTGTGATGAGTGCCCTGGGCAATCAGCCCCAGCATTTT